This T cell receptor (beta chain) came from a study of T cell responses to AZD1222 COVID-19 vaccine. Germline V lookup: CDR1 SEHNR, CDR2 FQNEAQ (reference sequence). The CDR3 contains 14 residues. V was shortened by 0 bases and J by 5 bases, with 10 bases between the two germline ends. The assay was immunoSEQ multiplex PCR, and TCRdb's table has in-frame clones only and misses some. The table includes over 150,000 clones, roughly nine tenths detected once. The sample was peripheral blood, taken on day 0 of MenACWY control vaccination. This TCR was recovered from an adult in good health. This chain links TRBV7-9 with TRBJ2-5, with no clear D. The CDR3 region is CASSLALSRETQYF. The DNA for the CDR3 is TGTGCCAGCAGCTTAGCATTATCACGGGAGACCCAGTACTTC.